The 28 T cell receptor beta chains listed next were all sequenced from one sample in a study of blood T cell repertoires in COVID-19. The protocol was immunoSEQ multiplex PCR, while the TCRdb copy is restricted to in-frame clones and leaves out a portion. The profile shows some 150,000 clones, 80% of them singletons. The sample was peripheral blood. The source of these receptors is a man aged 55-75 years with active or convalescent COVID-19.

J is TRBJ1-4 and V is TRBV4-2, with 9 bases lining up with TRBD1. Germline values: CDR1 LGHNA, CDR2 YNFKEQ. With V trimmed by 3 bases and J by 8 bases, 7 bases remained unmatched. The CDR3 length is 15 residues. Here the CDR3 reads CASSHPTGGEEKLFF. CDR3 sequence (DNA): TGTGCCAGCAGCCATCCGACAGGGGGAGAAGAAAAACTGTTTTTT.

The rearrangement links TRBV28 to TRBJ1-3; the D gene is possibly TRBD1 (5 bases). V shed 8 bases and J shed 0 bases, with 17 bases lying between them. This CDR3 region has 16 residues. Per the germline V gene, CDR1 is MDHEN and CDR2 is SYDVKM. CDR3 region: CASWAGRAISGNTIYF. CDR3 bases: TGTGCCAGCTGGGCAGGGAGGGCCATCTCTGGAAACACCATATATTTT.

The CDR3 reads CASAEGAGAGELFF. CDR3 coding DNA: TGCGCCAGCGCTGAAGGGGCAGGGGCCGGGGAGCTGTTTTTT. The V call is TRBV5-1, the J call TRBJ2-2; possibly TRBD1 for D (6 bases). Looked up from germline, CDR1 is SGHRS and CDR2 is YFSETQ. Trimming removed 7 bases at V and 6 bases at J, with 16 bases between. The CDR3 has 14 amino acids.

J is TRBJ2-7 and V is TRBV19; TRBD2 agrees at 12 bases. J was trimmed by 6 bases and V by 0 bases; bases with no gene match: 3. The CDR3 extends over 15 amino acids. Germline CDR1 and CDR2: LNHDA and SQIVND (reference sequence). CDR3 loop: CASSIEGLAGSEQYF. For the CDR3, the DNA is TGTGCCAGTAGTATAGAAGGACTAGCGGGATCCGAGCAGTACTTC.

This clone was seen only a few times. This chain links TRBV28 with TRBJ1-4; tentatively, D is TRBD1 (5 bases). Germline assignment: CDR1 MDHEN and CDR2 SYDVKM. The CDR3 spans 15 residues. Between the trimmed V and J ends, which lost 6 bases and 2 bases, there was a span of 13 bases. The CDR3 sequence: CASRAWQGTNEKLFF. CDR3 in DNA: TGTGCCAGCAGAGCATGGCAGGGTACTAATGAAAAACTGTTTTTT. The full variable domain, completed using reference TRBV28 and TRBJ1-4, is DVKVTQSSRYLVKRTGEKVFLECVQDMDHENMFWYRQDPGLGLRLIYFSYDVKMKEKGDIPEGYSVSREKKERFSLILESASTNQTSMYLCASRAWQGTNEKLFFGSGTQLSVL.

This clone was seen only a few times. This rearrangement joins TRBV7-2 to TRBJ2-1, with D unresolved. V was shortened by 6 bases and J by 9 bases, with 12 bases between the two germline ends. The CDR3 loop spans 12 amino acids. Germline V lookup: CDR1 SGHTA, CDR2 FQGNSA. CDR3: CASRPPGSEQFF. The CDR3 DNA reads TGTGCCAGCAGACCCCCCGGGTCTGAGCAGTTCTTC.

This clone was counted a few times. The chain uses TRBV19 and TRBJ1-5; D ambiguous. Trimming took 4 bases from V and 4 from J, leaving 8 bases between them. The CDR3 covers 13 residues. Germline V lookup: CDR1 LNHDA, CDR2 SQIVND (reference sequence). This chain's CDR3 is CASSTSGNQPQHF. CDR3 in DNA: TGTGCCAGTAGTACTTCGGGGAATCAGCCCCAGCATTTT.

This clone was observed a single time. CDR3 sequence: CASSTSGAKNIQYF. As DNA, the CDR3 is TGTGCCAGCAGTACTTCAGGGGCCAAAAACATTCAGTACTTC. The chain couples TRBV25-1 to TRBJ2-4; D possibly corresponds to TRBD1 (5 bases). Germline loops: CDR1 MGHDK, CDR2 SYGVNS. The CDR3 is 14 amino acids. V lost 5 bases to trimming and J lost 1 base, with 9 bases between them.

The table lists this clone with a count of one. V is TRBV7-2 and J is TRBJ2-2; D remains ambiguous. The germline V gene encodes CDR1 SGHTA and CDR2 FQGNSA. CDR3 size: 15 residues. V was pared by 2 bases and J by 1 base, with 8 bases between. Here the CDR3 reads CASSLLGGNTGELFF. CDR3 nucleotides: TGTGCCAGCAGCTTATTAGGCGGGAACACCGGGGAGCTGTTTTTT. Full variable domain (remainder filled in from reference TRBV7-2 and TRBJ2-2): GAGVSQSPSNKVTEKGKDVELRCDPISGHTALYWYRQSLGQGLEFLIYFQGNSAPDKSGLPSDRFSAERTGGSVSTLTIQRTQQEDSAVYLCASSLLGGNTGELFFGEGSRLTVL.

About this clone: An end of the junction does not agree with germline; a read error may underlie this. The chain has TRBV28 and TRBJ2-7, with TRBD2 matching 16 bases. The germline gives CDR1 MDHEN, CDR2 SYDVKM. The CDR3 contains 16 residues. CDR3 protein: CASSLEGTSGRALHLF. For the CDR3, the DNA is TGTGCCAGCAGTTTGGAGGGGACTAGCGGGAGGGCCCTTCACCTCTTC.

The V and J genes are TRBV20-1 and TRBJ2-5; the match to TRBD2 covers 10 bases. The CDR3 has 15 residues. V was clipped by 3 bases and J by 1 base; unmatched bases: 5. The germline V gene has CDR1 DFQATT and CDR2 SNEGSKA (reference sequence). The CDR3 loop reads CSASSAGGIQETQYF. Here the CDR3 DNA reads TGCAGTGCTAGTTCAGCGGGAGGGATCCAAGAGACCCAGTACTTC.

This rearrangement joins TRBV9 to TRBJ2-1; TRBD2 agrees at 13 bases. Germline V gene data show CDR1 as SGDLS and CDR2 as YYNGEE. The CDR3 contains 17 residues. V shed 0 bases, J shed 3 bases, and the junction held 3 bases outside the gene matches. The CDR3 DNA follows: TGTGCCAGCAGCGTAGCAAGGACTAGCGGGAGCTACAATGAGCAGTTCTTC. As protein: CASSVARTSGSYNEQFF.

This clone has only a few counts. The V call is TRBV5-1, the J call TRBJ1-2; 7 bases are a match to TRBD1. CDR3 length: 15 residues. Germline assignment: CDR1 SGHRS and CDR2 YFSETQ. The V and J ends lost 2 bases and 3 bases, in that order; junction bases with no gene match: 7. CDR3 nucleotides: TGCGCCAGCAGCTTAGACCTTACAGGGGACTATGGCTACACCTTC. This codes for CASSLDLTGDYGYTF.

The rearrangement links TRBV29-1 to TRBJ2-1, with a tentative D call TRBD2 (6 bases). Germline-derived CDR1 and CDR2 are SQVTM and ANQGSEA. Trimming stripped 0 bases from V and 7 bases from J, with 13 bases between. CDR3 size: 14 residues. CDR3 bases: TGCAGCGTTGAAGATTGGGCTAGCGTGAATGAGCAGTTCTTC. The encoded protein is CSVEDWASVNEQFF.

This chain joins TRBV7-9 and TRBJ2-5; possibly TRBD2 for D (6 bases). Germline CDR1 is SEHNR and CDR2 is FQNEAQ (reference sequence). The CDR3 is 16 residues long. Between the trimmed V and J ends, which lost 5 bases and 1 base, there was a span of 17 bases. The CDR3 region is CASSPSRERLQETQYF. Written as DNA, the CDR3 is TGTGCCAGCAGCCCCTCTCGGGAGCGTCTCCAAGAGACCCAGTACTTC.

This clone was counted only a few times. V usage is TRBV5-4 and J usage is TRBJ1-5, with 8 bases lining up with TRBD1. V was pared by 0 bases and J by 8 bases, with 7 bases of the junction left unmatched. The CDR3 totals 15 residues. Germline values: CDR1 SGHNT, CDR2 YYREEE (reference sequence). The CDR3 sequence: CASSLDQGAQEPQHF. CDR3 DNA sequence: TGTGCCAGCAGCTTGGATCAGGGGGCCCAAGAGCCCCAGCATTTT.

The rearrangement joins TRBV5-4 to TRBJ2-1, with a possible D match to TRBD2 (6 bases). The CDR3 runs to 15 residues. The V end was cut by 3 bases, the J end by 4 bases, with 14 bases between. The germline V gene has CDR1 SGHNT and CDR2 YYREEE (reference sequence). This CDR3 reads CASSSTGTVYNEQFF. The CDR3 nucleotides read TGTGCCAGCAGCTCGACCGGGACTGTGTACAATGAGCAGTTCTTC.

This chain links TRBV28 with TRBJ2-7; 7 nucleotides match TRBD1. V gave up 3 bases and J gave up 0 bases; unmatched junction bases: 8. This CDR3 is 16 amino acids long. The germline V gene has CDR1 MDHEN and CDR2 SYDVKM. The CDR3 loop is CASSFEVGGYSYEQYF. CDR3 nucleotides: TGTGCCAGCAGTTTCGAGGTAGGGGGCTACTCCTACGAGCAGTACTTC.

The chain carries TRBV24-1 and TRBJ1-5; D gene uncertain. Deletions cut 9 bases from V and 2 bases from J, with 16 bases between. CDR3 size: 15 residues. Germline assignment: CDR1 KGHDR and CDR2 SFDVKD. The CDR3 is CATGTQMSGNQPQHF. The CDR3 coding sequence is TGTGCCACCGGCACGCAAATGTCCGGCAATCAGCCCCAGCATTTT.

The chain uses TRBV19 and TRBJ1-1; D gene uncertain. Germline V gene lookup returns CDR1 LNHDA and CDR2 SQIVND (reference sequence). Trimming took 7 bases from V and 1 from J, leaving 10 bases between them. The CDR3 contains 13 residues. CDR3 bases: TGTGCCAGTACAACAGTACCGAACACTGAAGCTTTCTTT. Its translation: CASTTVPNTEAFF.

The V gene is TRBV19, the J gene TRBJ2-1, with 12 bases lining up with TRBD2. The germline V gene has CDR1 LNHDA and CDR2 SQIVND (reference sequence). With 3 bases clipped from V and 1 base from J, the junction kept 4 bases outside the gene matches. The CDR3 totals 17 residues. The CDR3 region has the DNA TGTGCCAGTAGTATTAGGACTAGCGGGATGTCCTACAATGAGCAGTTCTTC. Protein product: CASSIRTSGMSYNEQFF.

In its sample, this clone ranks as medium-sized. CDR3 protein: CASSLQGALGYEQYF. CDR3 in DNA: TGTGCCAGCAGCTTACAGGGGGCTTTAGGCTACGAGCAGTACTTC. The V gene is TRBV5-4, the J gene TRBJ2-7, with 9 bases lining up with TRBD1. V gave up 2 bases and J gave up 3 bases; unmatched junction bases: 6. The V gene's germline CDR1 is SGHNT and CDR2 YYREEE (reference sequence). The CDR3 totals 15 residues.

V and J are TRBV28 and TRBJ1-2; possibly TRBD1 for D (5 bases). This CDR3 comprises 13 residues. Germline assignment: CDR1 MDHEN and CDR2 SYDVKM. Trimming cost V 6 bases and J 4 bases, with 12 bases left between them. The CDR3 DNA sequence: TGTGCCAGCAGGGTCGGGCAGGGCTATGGCTACACCTTC. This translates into CASRVGQGYGYTF.

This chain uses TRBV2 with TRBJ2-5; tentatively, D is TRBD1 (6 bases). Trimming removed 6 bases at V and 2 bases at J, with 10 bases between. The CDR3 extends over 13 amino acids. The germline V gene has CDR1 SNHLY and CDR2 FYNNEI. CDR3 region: CASRMDSQETQYF. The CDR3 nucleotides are TGTGCCAGCAGGATGGACAGTCAAGAGACCCAGTACTTC.

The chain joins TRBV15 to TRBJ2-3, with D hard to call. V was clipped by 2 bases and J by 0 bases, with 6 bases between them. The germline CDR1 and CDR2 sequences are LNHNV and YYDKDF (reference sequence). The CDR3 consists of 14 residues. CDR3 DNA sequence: TGTGCCACCAGCAGATCGCGAAGCACAGATACGCAGTATTTT. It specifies CATSRSRSTDTQYF. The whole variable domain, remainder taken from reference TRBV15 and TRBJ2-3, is DAMVIQNPRYQVTQFGKPVTLSCSQTLNHNVMYWYQQKSSQAPKLLFHYYDKDFNNEADTPDNFQSRRPNTSFCFLDIRSPGLGDTAMYLCATSRSRSTDTQYFGPGTRLTVL.

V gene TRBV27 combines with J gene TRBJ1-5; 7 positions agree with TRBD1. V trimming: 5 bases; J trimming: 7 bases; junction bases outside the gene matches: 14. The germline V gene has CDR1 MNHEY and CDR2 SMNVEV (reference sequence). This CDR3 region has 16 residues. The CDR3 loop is CASSPWTGEKGQPQHF. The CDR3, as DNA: TGTGCCAGCAGTCCATGGACAGGAGAGAAGGGACAGCCCCAGCATTTT.

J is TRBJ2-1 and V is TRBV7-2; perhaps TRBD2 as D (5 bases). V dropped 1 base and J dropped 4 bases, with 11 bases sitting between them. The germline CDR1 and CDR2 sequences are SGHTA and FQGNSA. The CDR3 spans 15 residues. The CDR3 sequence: CASSLEWTVYNEQFF. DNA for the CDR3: TGTGCCAGCAGCTTAGAGTGGACTGTGTACAATGAGCAGTTCTTC.

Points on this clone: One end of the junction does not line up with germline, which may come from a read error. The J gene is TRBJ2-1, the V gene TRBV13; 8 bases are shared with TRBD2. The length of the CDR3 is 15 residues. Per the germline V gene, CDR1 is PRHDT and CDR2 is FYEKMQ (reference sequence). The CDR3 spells CASSSGLDSYNEQFF. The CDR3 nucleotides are TGTGCCAGCAGCTCGGGACTAGACTCCTACAATGAACAGTTCTTC.